This T cell receptor beta chain was sequenced for a study of T cell clonotyping in hematopoietic cell transplantation (dated by TCRdb to the early 2020s). Turning to the overall study: Pretransplant recipient samples were obtained after cytoreduction. A total of 135 blood samples were collected in the study from 35 to 45 consecutive transplant recipients and their related donors. Patients were recruited between September 2015 and early 2017 and followed until September 2020 or death. Here is what the overall study found, with its caveats: The sample size was limited, and CD4 and CD8 repertoire contributions could not be separated because cells were not sorted. Broader posttransplant TCR repertoire diversity was predicted by donor and pretransplant recipient Inverse Simpson Index values. Overlap with donor repertoires was found for only a small fraction of recipient repertoires, with over 95% found to appear de novo at the given depth. After transplant, TCR diversity in recipients dropped, and pathologically expanded clonotypes increased progressively from day 30 to day 180.

The immunoSEQ assay, a bias-controlled multiplex PCR with V- and J-specific primers, was used to amplify TCR beta CDR3 regions from genomic DNA. A second PCR step added a proprietary barcode and Illumina adapter sequences to the CDR3 amplicons. An Illumina MiSeq instrument was used to sequence the CDR3 libraries. The authors' analysis ran thus. Export and quality control were handled in immunoSEQ Analyzer 3.0, while downstream analyses relied on R Bioconductor and Immunarch. Repertoire metrics were calculated using only productive rearrangements within the normalized downsampled data set. Clonotypes larger than 5 templates in the normalized cohort were defined as pathologically expanded. The Inverse Simpson Index served as the measure of repertoire diversity. The non-normalized data set was used for CMV-specificity analyses so that all clonotypes could be captured. Entries here come from immuneACCESS through TCRdb and include only in-frame sequences with V and J called. Some clones fail to appear in such tables; in the studies checked, an unresolved V gene covers under half of the shortfall, and the cause of the remainder is unknown. The D gene and trimming were derived from the DNA, and the V and J assignments and clone size from that table. The sample yields 35,000 to 45,000 clones; roughly 96% were counted once. The ten largest clones represent around 1.6% of the sample.

The time point label on this specimen signifies: recipient sample about 28 days before transplant, after cytoreduction. Blood from recipients was drawn roughly 28 days before transplant, then again at days 30, 100 and 180 after transplant. Nuclei Lysis Solution was used to extract genomic DNA from fresh or cryopreserved unfractionated peripheral blood mononuclear cells. A note on this clone: There is no known antigen for this receptor. The sample holds no much larger clone one base away, and base qualities are not on file.

Sequences MDHEN (CDR1) and SYDVKM (CDR2) are obtained from the germline V gene. Trimming takes 5 bases from V and 3 bases from J, and the germline ends sit 19 bases apart. From the cysteine through the phenylalanine, the CDR3 covers 17 amino acids. Here the CDR3 DNA is all that survives: 51 bases in frame from base 1. The material was peripheral blood mononuclear cells, obtained before stem cell transplant. The sequence derives from a man aged 35 to 55 with chronic myeloid leukemia. Some clones in this sample may be carry-over from other donors' samples. This chain is built from TRBV28 and TRBJ2-2; the D region possibly corresponds to TRBD2 (6 bases align). The DNA reads TGTGCCAGCAGTCCGGGGTGGAGGGGCGCGTACACCGGGGAGCTGTTTTTT. Its protein product is CASSPGWRGAYTGELFF.